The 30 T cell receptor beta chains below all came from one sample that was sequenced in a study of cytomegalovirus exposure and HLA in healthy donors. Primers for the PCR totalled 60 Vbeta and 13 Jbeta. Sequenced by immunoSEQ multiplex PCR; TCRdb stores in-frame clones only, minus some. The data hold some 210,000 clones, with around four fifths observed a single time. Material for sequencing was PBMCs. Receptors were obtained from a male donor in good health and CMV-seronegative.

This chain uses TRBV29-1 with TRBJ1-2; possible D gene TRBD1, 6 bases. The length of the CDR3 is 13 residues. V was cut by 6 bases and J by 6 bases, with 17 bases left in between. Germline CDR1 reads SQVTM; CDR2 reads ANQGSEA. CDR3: CSVSRGTFDGYTF. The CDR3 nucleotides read TGCAGCGTCTCCAGGGGTACTTTTGATGGCTACACCTTC.

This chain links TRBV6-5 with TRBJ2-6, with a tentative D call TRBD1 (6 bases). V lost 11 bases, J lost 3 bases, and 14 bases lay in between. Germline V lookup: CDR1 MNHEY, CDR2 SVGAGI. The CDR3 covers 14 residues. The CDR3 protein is CAAAKGGGANVLTF. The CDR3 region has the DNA TGTGCCGCGGCGAAAGGGGGTGGGGCCAACGTCCTGACTTTC.

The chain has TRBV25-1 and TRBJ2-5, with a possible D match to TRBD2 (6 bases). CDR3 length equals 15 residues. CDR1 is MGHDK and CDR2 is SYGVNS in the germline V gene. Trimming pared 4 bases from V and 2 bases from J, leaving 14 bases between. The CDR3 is CASSGRLGLQETQYF. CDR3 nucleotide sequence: TGTGCCAGCAGTGGCCGTCTGGGACTGCAAGAGACCCAGTACTTC.

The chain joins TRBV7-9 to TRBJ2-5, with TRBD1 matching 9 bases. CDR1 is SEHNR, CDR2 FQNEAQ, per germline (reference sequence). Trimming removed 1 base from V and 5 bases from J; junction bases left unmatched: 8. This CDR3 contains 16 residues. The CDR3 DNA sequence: TGTGCCAGCAGCTTAGATCGGGACAGGGTCGAGGAGACCCAGTACTTC. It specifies CASSLDRDRVEETQYF.

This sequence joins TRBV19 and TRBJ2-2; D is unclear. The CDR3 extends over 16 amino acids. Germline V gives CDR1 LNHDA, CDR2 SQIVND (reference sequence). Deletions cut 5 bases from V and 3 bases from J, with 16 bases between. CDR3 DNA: TGTGCCAGTAGTCCTGAGGTACATTTCGACACCGGGGAGCTGTTTTTT. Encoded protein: CASSPEVHFDTGELFF.

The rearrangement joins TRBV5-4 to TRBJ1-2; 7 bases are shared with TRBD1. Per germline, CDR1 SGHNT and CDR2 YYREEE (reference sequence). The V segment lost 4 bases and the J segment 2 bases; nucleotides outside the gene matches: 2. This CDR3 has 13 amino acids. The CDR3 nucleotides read TGTGCCAGCAGCCGACAGGGAAACTATGGCTACACCTTC. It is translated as CASSRQGNYGYTF.

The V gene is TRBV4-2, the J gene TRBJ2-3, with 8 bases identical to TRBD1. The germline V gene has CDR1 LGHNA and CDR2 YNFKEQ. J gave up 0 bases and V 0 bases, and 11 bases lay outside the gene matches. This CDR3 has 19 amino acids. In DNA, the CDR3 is TGTGCCAGCAGCCAAGATCAATTTAGGACAGGGTTAAGCACAGATACGCAGTATTTT. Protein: CASSQDQFRTGLSTDTQYF.

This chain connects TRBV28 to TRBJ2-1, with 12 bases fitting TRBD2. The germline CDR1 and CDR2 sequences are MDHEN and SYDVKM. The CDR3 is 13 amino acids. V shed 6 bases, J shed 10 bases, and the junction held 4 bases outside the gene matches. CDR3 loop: CASRLAGGEEQFF. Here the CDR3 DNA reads TGTGCCAGCAGACTAGCGGGAGGTGAGGAGCAGTTCTTC.

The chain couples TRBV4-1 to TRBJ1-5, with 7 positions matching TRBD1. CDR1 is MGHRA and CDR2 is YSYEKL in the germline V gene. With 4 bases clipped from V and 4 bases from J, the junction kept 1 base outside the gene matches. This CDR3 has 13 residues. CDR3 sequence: CASSPRGNQPQHF. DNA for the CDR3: TGCGCCAGCAGCCCCAGGGGGAATCAGCCCCAGCATTTT.

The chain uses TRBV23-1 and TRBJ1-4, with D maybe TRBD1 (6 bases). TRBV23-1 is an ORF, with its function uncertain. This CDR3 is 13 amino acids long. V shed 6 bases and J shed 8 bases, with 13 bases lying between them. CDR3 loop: CASSRGRNEKLFF. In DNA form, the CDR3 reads TGCGCCAGCAGCAGGGGAAGGAACGAAAAACTGTTTTTT.

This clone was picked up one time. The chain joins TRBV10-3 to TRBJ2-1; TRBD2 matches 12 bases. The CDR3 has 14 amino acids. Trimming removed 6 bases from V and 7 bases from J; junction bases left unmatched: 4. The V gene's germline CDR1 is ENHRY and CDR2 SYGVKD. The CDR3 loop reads CAIRGTSGLNEQFF. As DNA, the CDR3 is TGTGCCATCAGGGGGACTAGCGGGTTAAATGAGCAGTTCTTC.

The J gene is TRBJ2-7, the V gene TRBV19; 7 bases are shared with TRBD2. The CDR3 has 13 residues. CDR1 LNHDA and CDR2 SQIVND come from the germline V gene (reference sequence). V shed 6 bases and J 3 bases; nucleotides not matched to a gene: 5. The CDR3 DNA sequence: TGTGCCAGTAGCCATGGGGGGGACTACGAGCAGTACTTC. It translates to CASSHGGDYEQYF.

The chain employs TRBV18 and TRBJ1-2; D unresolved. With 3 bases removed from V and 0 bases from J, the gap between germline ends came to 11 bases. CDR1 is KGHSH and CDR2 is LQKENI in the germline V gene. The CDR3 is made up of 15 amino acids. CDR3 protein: CASSPEGIPNYGYTF. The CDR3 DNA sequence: TGTGCCAGCTCACCGGAGGGAATTCCTAACTATGGCTACACCTTC.

For the CDR3, the DNA is TGTGCCAGCAGCTTAGGCAGGGTGAGCTCTGGGGCCAACGTCCTGACTTTC. It specifies CASSLGRVSSGANVLTF. V and J are TRBV5-4 and TRBJ2-6, with TRBD1 as a possible D gene (5 bases). Looked up from germline, CDR1 is SGHNT and CDR2 is YYREEE (reference sequence). V was clipped by 2 bases and J by 0 bases, with 12 bases between them. The CDR3 sequence is 17 residues long. Together with reference TRBV5-4 and TRBJ2-6, the CDR3 gives the full variable domain: ETGVTQSPTHLIKTRGQQVTLRCSSQSGHNTVSWYQQALGQGPQFIFQYYREEENGRGNFPPRFSGLQFPNYSSELNVNALELDDSALYLCASSLGRVSSGANVLTFGAGSRLTVL.

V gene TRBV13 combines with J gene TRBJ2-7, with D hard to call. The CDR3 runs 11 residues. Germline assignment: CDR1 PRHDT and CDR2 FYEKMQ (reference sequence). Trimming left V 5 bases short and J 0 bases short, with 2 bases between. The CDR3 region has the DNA TGTGCCAGCAGCCTCTCCTACGAGCAGTACTTC. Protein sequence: CASSLSYEQYF. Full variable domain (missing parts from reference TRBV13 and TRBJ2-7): AAGVIQSPRHLIKEKRETATLKCYPIPRHDTVYWYQQGPGQDPQFLISFYEKMQSDKGSIPDRFSAQQFSDYHSELNMSSLELGDSALYFCASSLSYEQYFGPGTRLTVT.

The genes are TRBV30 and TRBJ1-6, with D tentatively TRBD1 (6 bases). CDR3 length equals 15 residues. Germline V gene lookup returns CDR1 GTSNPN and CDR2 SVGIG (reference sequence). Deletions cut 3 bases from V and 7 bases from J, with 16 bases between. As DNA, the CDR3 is TGTGCCTGGAGGGAGATAAAACAGGGAAATTCACCCCTCCACTTT. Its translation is CAWREIKQGNSPLHF. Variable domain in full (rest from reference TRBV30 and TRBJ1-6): SQTIHQWPATLVQPVGSPLSLECTVEGTSNPNLYWYRQAAGRGLQLLFYSVGIGQISSEVPQNLSASRPQDRQFILSSKKLLLSDSGFYLCAWREIKQGNSPLHFGNGTRLTVT.

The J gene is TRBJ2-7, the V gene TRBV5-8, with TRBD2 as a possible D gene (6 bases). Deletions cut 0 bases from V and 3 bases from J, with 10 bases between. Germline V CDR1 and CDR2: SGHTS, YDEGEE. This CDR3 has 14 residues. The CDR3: CASSLGGAHYEQYF. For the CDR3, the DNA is TGTGCCAGCAGCTTGGGCGGGGCTCACTACGAGCAGTACTTC.

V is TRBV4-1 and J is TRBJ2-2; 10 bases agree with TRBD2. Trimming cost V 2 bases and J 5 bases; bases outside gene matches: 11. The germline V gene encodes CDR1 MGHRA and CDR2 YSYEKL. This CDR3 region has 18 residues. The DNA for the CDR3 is TGCGCCAGCAGCCAACGACACGGGGCTAGCGGGGGAACCGGGGAGCTGTTTTTT. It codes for CASSQRHGASGGTGELFF.

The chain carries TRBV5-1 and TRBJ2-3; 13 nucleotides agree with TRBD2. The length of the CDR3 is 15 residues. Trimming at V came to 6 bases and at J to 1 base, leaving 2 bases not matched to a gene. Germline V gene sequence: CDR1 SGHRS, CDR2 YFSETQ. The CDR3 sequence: CASKGLAGRTDTQYF. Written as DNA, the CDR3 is TGCGCCAGCAAGGGACTAGCGGGACGCACAGATACGCAGTATTTT.

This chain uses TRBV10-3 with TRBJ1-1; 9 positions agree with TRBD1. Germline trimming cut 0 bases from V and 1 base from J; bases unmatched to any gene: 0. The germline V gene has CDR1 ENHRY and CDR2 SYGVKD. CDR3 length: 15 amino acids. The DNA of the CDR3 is TGTGCCATCAGTGAGTCGGACAGGGGGAACACTGAAGCTTTCTTT. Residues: CAISESDRGNTEAFF.

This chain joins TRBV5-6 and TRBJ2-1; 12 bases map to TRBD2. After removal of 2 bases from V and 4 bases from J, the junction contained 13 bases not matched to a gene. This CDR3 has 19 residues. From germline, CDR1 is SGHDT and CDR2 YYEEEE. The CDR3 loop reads CASSLDLTGTSGLYNEQFF. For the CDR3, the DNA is TGTGCCAGCAGCTTAGACCTTACCGGGACTAGCGGGTTATACAATGAGCAGTTCTTC.

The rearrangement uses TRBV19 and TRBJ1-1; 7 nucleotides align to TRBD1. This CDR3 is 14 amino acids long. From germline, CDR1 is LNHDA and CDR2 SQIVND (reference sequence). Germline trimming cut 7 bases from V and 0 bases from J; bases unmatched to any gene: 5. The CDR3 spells CASMTGTMNTEAFF. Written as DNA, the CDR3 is TGTGCCAGTATGACAGGGACCATGAACACTGAAGCTTTCTTT.

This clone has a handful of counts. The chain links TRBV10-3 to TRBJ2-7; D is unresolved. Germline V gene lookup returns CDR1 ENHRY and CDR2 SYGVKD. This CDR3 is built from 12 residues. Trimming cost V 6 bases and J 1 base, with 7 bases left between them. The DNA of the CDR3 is TGTGCCATCAGAACAGTTTCCTACGAGCAGTACTTC. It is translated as CAIRTVSYEQYF.

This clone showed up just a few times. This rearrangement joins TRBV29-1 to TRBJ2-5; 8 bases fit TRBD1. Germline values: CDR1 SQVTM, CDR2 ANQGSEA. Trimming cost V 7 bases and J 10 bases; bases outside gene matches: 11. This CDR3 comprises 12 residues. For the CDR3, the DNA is TGCAGCGGGAGGGGACAGGTAATGGACCAGTACTTC. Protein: CSGRGQVMDQYF.

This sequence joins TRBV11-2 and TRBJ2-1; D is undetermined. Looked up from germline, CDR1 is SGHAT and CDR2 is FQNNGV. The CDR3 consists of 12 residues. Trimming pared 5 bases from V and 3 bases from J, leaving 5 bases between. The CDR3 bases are TGTGCCAGCAGCCCGAGCTACAATGAGCAGTTCTTC. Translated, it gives CASSPSYNEQFF.

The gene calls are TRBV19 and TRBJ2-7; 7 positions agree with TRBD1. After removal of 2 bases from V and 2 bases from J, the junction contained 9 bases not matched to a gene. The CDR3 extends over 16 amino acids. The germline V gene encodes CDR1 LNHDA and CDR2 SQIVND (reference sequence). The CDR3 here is CASSIRPGTAPYEQYF. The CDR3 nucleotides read TGTGCCAGTAGTATAAGACCAGGGACAGCGCCCTACGAGCAGTACTTC.

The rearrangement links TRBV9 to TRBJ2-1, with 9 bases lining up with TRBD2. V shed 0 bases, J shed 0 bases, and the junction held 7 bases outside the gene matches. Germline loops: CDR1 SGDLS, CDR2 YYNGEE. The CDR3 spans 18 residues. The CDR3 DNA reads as TGTGCCAGCAGCGTAGACCCCCTAGCGGGGAGCTCCTACAATGAGCAGTTCTTC. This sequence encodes CASSVDPLAGSSYNEQFF. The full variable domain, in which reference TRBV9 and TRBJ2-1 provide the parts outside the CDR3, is DSGVTQTPKHLITATGQRVTLRCSPRSGDLSVYWYQQSLDQGLQFLIQYYNGEERAKGNILERFSAQQFPDLHSELNLSSLELGDSALYFCASSVDPLAGSSYNEQFFGPGTRLTVL.

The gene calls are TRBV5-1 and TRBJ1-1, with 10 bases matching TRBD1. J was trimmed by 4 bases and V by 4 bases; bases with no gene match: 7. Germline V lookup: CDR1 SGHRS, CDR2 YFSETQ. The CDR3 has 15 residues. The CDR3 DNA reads TGCGCCAGCAGCAAACGACAGGGGGCGTTCACTGAAGCTTTCTTT. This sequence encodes CASSKRQGAFTEAFF. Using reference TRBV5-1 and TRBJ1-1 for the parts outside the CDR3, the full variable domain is KAGVTQTPRYLIKTRGQQVTLSCSPISGHRSVSWYQQTPGQGLQFLFEYFSETQRNKGNFPGRFSGRQFSNSRSEMNVSTLELGDSALYLCASSKRQGAFTEAFFGQGTRLTVV.

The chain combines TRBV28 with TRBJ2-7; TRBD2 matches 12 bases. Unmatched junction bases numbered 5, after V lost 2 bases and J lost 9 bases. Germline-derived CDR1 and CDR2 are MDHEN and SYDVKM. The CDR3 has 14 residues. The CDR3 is CASSLLAGGGGQYF. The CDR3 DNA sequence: TGTGCCAGCAGTTTACTAGCGGGAGGGGGTGGGCAGTACTTC.

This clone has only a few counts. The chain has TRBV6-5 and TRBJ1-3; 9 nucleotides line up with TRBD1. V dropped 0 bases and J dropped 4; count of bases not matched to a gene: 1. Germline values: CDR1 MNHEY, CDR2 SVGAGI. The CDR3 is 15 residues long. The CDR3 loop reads CASSYSGQGGNTIYF. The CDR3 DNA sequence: TGTGCCAGCAGTTACTCGGGACAGGGAGGAAACACCATATATTTT.